Included here is one T cell receptor beta chain sequence, with context. The data originate from a study of blood T cell repertoires in COVID-19. Study at large: The origin of the acute and convalescent COVID-19 samples was the United States, Italy and Spain. The analysed material was cDNA or gDNA that came from T cells, B-cell-depleted T cells, or PBMCs.

The table came from immunoSEQ multiplex PCR; TCRdb's copy has only in-frame clones and leaves some out. Of roughly 250,000 clones listed, about 90% are singletons. Living in about two dozen US areas, the participants were between roughly 18 and 89 years of age. The CDR3 spans 12 residues. Trimming took 5 bases from V and 6 from J; bases not matched to a gene: 4. Germline lookup yields CDR1 MNHEY and CDR2 SMNVEV (reference sequence). Sequencing used PBMCs or T cells enriched from blood (not recorded which). This TCR came from a human donor in a cohort exposed to, infected with or recovered from COVID-19 (not recorded which). The donor label of this sample is uncertain. V usage is TRBV27 and J usage is TRBJ2-7; 7 nucleotides match TRBD1. The CDR3 DNA follows: TGTGCCAGCAGTCCCCGGACAGGCGAGCAGTACTTC. This encodes CASSPRTGEQYF.